A selection of T cell receptor beta chains follows, all from one sample in a study of blood T cell repertoires in COVID-19. The method was immunoSEQ multiplex PCR; TCRdb's version includes in-frame clones alone and lacks a portion of them. The sample consists of around 330,000 clones, 90% of them appearing once. What was sequenced was PBMCs or T cells enriched from blood (not recorded which). The receptors were gathered from a man in his 60s who had recovered from COVID-19. The CDR3 runs from the conserved cysteine through the conserved F or W. A D gene is named only where the DNA matches it firmly.

.	TRBV30	TRBJ2-7	CAWSGLPPDEQYF	TGTGCCTGGTCGGGACTGCCGCCTGACGAGCAGTACTTC
.	TRBV5-1	TRBJ1-1	CASSSRPGVNRATEAFF	TGCGCCAGCAGCTCCCGACCTGGAGTAAACAGGGCCACTGAAGCTTTCTTT
.	TRBV14	TRBJ2-1	CASSQGTEYNEQFF	TGTGCCAGCAGCCAAGGGACTGAGTACAATGAGCAGTTCTTC
TRBD2	TRBV20-1	TRBJ2-3	CSASAQGGPSTQYF	TGCAGTGCTAGTGCGCAGGGAGGGCCCAGTACGCAGTATTTT
.	TRBV18	TRBJ2-5	CASSGRETQYF	TGTGCCAGCTCAGGGAGAGAGACCCAGTACTTC
.	TRBV5-4	TRBJ1-6	CASSRDTDNSPLHF	TGTGCCAGCAGCCGCGACACGGATAATTCACCCCTCCACTTT
.	TRBV6-2/TRBV6-3	TRBJ2-7	CASSQSGGYEQYF	TGTGCCAGCAGTCAATCCGGGGGCTACGAGCAGTACTTC
.	TRBV4-1	TRBJ2-1	CASSQAAYSGRNEQFF	TGCGCCAGCAGCCAGGCGGCTTATAGCGGCCGAAATGAGCAGTTCTTC
.	TRBV4-2	TRBJ1-5	CASSQDGSQPQHF	TGTGCCAGCAGCCAAGACGGGAGTCAGCCCCAGCATTTT
.	TRBV18	TRBJ1-2	CASSDRSYGYTF	TGTGCCAGCTCTGACAGAAGCTATGGCTACACCTTC
.	TRBV15	TRBJ2-3	CATADGTSTDTQYF	TGTGCCACCGCCGACGGGACTAGCACAGATACGCAGTATTTT
TRBD2	TRBV5-5	TRBJ2-1	CASSLDQVASGMGNEQFF	TGTGCCAGCAGCTTGGACCAGGTAGCTAGCGGGATGGGTAATGAGCAGTTCTTC
TRBD1	TRBV7-3	TRBJ2-1	CASSSTYGGTGRNEQFF	TGTGCCAGCAGCTCTACGTATGGAGGGACAGGGAGAAATGAGCAGTTCTTC
TRBD2	TRBV3-1/TRBV3-2	TRBJ2-1	CASSQGPSGGNNEQFF	TGTGCCAGCAGCCAAGGGCCTAGCGGGGGAAACAATGAGCAGTTCTTC
.	TRBV7-9	TRBJ1-4	CASSTPTGGEGEKLFF	TGTGCCAGCAGCACCCCCACGGGGGGAGAGGGTGAAAAACTGTTTTTT
.	TRBV27	TRBJ1-1	CASSPAGARTEAFF	TGTGCCAGCTCCCCGGCGGGGGCGAGAACTGAAGCTTTCTTT
.	TRBV14	TRBJ1-6	CASSQYRIQAGGSPLHF	TGTGCCAGCAGCCAATATCGTATACAGGCGGGGGGTTCACCCCTCCACTTT
TRBD2	TRBV5-4	TRBJ2-1	CASSISLAGGWGEQFF	TGTGCCAGCAGCATCAGTCTAGCGGGAGGATGGGGTGAGCAGTTCTTC
.	TRBV7-9	TRBJ1-1	CASSSQGPNTEAFF	TGTGCCAGCAGTTCGCAGGGGCCGAACACTGAAGCTTTCTTT